The rows below give T cell receptor beta chains drawn from one sample of a study of blood T cell repertoires in COVID-19. Generated by immunoSEQ multiplex PCR, the TCRdb table keeps only in-frame clones and is missing some. In the table there are about 43,000 clones, about four fifths of which are singletons. The source material was peripheral blood. The source of these receptors is a woman older than 75 with acute or convalescent COVID-19. Both conserved end residues are part of each CDR3. A D gene is named only where the DNA matches it firmly. Clone sizes are given selectively: once, few, many, or a class where the clone is expanded.

clone_size	v_call	d_call	j_call	cdr3_nt	cdr3_aa
once	TRBV7-9	TRBD1	TRBJ1-1	TGTGCCAGCAGCGCCGACAGGGCTATCGCTGAAGCTTTCTTT	CASSADRAIAEAFF
once	TRBV11-1	.	TRBJ1-6	TGTGCCAGCAGCCAGCTGCGGGGCTCACCCCTCCACTTT	CASSQLRGSPLHF
.	TRBV30	.	TRBJ1-3	TGTGCCAATTACACAGGGTTACCTGGAAACACCATATATTTT	CANYTGLPGNTIYF
.	TRBV7-2	TRBD1	TRBJ1-1	TGTGCCAGCAGCTCAGAGACAGGGTACCCCACTGAAGCTTTCTTT	CASSSETGYPTEAFF
.	TRBV7-9	.	TRBJ1-2	TGTGCCAGCAGCTTAAGTGAATTGGAGGCTGGCTACACCTTC	CASSLSELEAGYTF
.	TRBV6-4	.	TRBJ1-1	TGTGCCAGCAGTGCAGAGGTCTGGACTGAAGCTTTCTTT	CASSAEVWTEAFF
.	TRBV7-8	TRBD2	TRBJ2-3	TGTGCCAGCAGCCCTCGGCCTAGCGGGGGGTCAGATACGCAGTATTTT	CASSPRPSGGSDTQYF
.	TRBV7-2	TRBD2	TRBJ2-3	TGTGCCAGCAGCCGTGCGGGGGGACCCACAGATACGCAGTATTTT	CASSRAGGPTDTQYF
.	TRBV11-2	TRBD1	TRBJ2-7	TGTGCCAGCAGCTTCGGCGGGACAGGGATGGCCGAGCAGTACTTC	CASSFGGTGMAEQYF
.	TRBV30	TRBD1	TRBJ1-4	TGTGCCTGGAGCGGAGGGGGCATGGGTGAAAAACTGTTTTTT	CAWSGGGMGEKLFF
few	TRBV7-2	TRBD2	TRBJ2-1	TGTGCCAGCAGCTTAGCTAGCGGGGGCTCGGGGGAGCAGTTCTTC	CASSLASGGSGEQFF
.	TRBV5-1	TRBD1	TRBJ1-1	TGCGCCAGCAGCTCCGGGACAGGACTTTCTGAAGCTTTCTTT	CASSSGTGLSEAFF
.	TRBV5-1	TRBD2	TRBJ2-1	TGCGCCAGCGGTCTAGCGGGGGGGCTTAGTGAGCAGTTCTTC	CASGLAGGLSEQFF
.	TRBV5-1	.	TRBJ1-6	TGCGCCAGCAGCCCTATCCCGGGGGACTCACCCCTCCACTTT	CASSPIPGDSPLHF
.	TRBV5-1	TRBD2	TRBJ2-1	TGCGCCAGCAGCTTTAGCGGGGGAAGCTCCTACAATGAGCAGTTCTTC	CASSFSGGSSYNEQFF
.	TRBV5-8	TRBD2	TRBJ2-1	TGTGCCAGCAGCTTCGGACTAGCGACCTACAATGAGCAGTTCTTC	CASSFGLATYNEQFF
.	TRBV19	TRBD1	TRBJ1-6	TGTGCCAGTAGTGGGACAGCCGATAATTCACCCCTCCACTTT	CASSGTADNSPLHF
.	TRBV11-2	.	TRBJ2-5	TGTGCCAGCAGCCCCACAGGGATCCAAGAGACCCAGTACTTC	CASSPTGIQETQYF
.	TRBV6-5	.	TRBJ2-1	TGTGCCAGCAGTTTCACGCGGGGTCACTACAATGAGCAGTTCTTC	CASSFTRGHYNEQFF
few	TRBV27	.	TRBJ1-5	TGTGCCAGCAGAAGAGGTAATAGCAATCAGCCCCAGCATTTT	CASRRGNSNQPQHF
.	TRBV5-1	.	TRBJ2-1	TGCGCCAGCAGCGTGGGGCAGGGACTTTACAATGAGCAGTTCTTC	CASSVGQGLYNEQFF
.	TRBV9	.	TRBJ2-1	TGTGCCAGCAGCGTAGGGGGGACTGACGCCTACAATGAGCAGTTCTTC	CASSVGGTDAYNEQFF
.	TRBV5-1	.	TRBJ1-1	TGCGCCAGCAGGGTTGATCTAGACACTGAAGCTTTCTTT	CASRVDLDTEAFF
.	TRBV4-1	.	TRBJ2-5	TGCGCCAGCAGCCCCGGGACACAAGGAAGGAAGACCCAGTACTTC	CASSPGTQGRKTQYF
.	TRBV19	.	TRBJ1-5	TGTGCCAGTAGTATAGCCCAGGGAAGTGGTAGCAATCAGCCCCAGCATTTT	CASSIAQGSGSNQPQHF
.	TRBV27	TRBD2	TRBJ2-2	TGTGCCAGCAGTTCCCCTAGCGGGGGGAGACTGAACACCGGGGAGCTGTTTTTT	CASSSPSGGRLNTGELFF
.	TRBV27	.	TRBJ2-1	TGTGCCAGCAGTTTTACACCCTACAGCCATGAGCAGTTCTTC	CASSFTPYSHEQFF
.	TRBV10-3	TRBD2	TRBJ2-3	TGTGCCATCAGAATTAGCGGGGAAAGCACAGATACGCAGTATTTT	CAIRISGESTDTQYF
.	TRBV7-9	.	TRBJ2-3	TGTGCCAGCAGCCCCACAGGGTTGGATACGCAGTATTTT	CASSPTGLDTQYF
.	TRBV6-2/TRBV6-3	.	TRBJ1-2	TGTGCCAGCAGCGGCGGATCCTATGGCTACACCTTC	CASSGGSYGYTF
.	TRBV5-4	TRBD1	TRBJ1-2	TGTGCCAGCAGCGTTGGGGGGACAGGGAACTATGGCTACACCTTC	CASSVGGTGNYGYTF
.	TRBV5-4	.	TRBJ2-3	TGTGCCAGCAGCTTGCGCAGGGCCACCCCAGATACGCAGTATTTT	CASSLRRATPDTQYF
medium-sized	TRBV4-1	.	TRBJ2-2	TGCGCCAGCAGCCAAGCCCCTATCAGGGATGGAACCGGGGAGCTGTTTTTT	CASSQAPIRDGTGELFF
.	TRBV6-4	TRBD2	TRBJ2-2	TGTGCCAGCAGCCCCGGACTAGCGGGGGGGGACCGGGAGCTGTTTTTT	CASSPGLAGGDRELFF
once	TRBV12-3/TRBV12-4	.	TRBJ1-1	TGTGCCAGCAGTCCCGGGGGATATACTGAAGCTTTCTTT	CASSPGGYTEAFF
.	TRBV6-5	.	TRBJ1-5	TGTGCCAGCACCGGAGGTAGCAATCAGCCCCAGCATTTT	CASTGGSNQPQHF
once	TRBV19	.	TRBJ2-1	TGTGCCAGTAGCCCGTTGGGGGGGGCCAATGAGCAGTTCTTC	CASSPLGGANEQFF
.	TRBV4-2	.	TRBJ2-1	TGTGCCAGCAGCCAAGAAAGTAGCGATGAGCAGTTCTTC	CASSQESSDEQFF
.	TRBV29-1	.	TRBJ2-2	TGCAGCGGGGGACTTCACACCGGGGAGCTGTTTTTT	CSGGLHTGELFF
.	TRBV7-2	TRBD1	TRBJ1-4	TGTGCCAGCAGCTCTACAGGGGTTTCTAATGAAAAACTGTTTTTT	CASSSTGVSNEKLFF
once	TRBV16	.	TRBJ1-2	TGTGCCAGCAGCCAATCGGCCGCTAACTATGGCTACACCTTC	CASSQSAANYGYTF
.	TRBV12-5	TRBD1	TRBJ1-5	TGTGCTAGTACTCAAGACAGGGGAAAAAATCAGCCCCAGCATTTT	CASTQDRGKNQPQHF